These T cell receptor beta chains were read from a single sample in a study of neoadjuvant anti-PD-1 for oral cavity cancer. Measured with immunoSEQ multiplex PCR; TCRdb has only the in-frame clones, and not every one. The sample has approximately 74,000 clones; under 90% are singletons. The sample was PBMCs, taken before nivolumab (anti-PD-1) treatment. The source is a person aged 35 to 85 with oral cavity squamous cell carcinoma. Both conserved end residues are part of each CDR3. Fields, in order: D gene, clone size, V gene, J gene, CDR3 protein, CDR3 DNA. D genes are given only for firm matches. The size field is filled for only some rows; it gives once, few, many or a size class.

D: TRBD1; size: NA; V: TRBV5-1; J: TRBJ2-2; CDR3: CASSLSGTGSTGELFF; DNA: TGCGCCAGCAGCTTGTCCGGGACAGGGAGCACCGGGGAGCTGTTTTTT
D: TRBD1; size: NA; V: TRBV5-1; J: TRBJ2-3; CDR3: CASSGQGGTDTQYF; DNA: TGCGCCAGCAGCGGACAGGGTGGCACAGATACGCAGTATTTT
D: NA; size: NA; V: TRBV7-9; J: TRBJ2-7; CDR3: CASSLAQQTYEQYF; DNA: TGTGCCAGCAGCTTAGCGCAACAGACCTACGAGCAGTACTTC
D: NA; size: once; V: TRBV30; J: TRBJ1-1; CDR3: CACVPVGTEAFF; DNA: TGTGCCTGCGTACCGGTCGGGACTGAAGCTTTCTTT
D: NA; size: NA; V: TRBV11-2; J: TRBJ2-1; CDR3: CASSFAPVGGNEQFF; DNA: TGTGCCAGCAGCTTTGCGCCTGTGGGTGGCAATGAGCAGTTCTTC
D: NA; size: NA; V: TRBV11-2; J: TRBJ2-7; CDR3: CASSLGTGNYEQYF; DNA: TGTGCCAGCAGCTTAGGGACGGGAAACTACGAGCAGTACTTC
D: TRBD2; size: few; V: TRBV28; J: TRBJ2-7; CDR3: CASSSFSGRLHEQYF; DNA: TGTGCCAGCAGTTCCTTCAGCGGGAGGCTCCATGAGCAGTACTTC
D: TRBD2; size: once; V: TRBV6-1; J: TRBJ2-7; CDR3: CASSGRGTRNQSSYEQYF; DNA: TGTGCCAGCAGTGGAAGGGGGACTAGAAACCAGAGCTCCTACGAGCAGTACTTC
D: NA; size: NA; V: TRBV2; J: TRBJ2-6; CDR3: CASSEGPTSGANVLTF; DNA: TGTGCCAGCAGTGAGGGCCCGACCTCTGGGGCCAACGTCCTGACTTTC
D: NA; size: NA; V: TRBV5-4; J: TRBJ2-2; CDR3: CASSLPANTGELFF; DNA: TGTGCCAGCAGCTTGCCAGCCAACACCGGGGAGCTGTTTTTT
D: NA; size: NA; V: TRBV30; J: TRBJ1-3; CDR3: CAWSVRKGSGNTIYF; DNA: TGTGCCTGGAGTGTGAGAAAAGGGTCTGGAAACACCATATATTTT
D: NA; size: once; V: TRBV2; J: TRBJ2-5; CDR3: CASSELGGRETQYF; DNA: TGTGCCAGCAGTGAACTGGGGGGACGCGAGACCCAGTACTTC
D: NA; size: NA; V: TRBV6-5; J: TRBJ2-7; CDR3: CASSYSREPYYEQYF; DNA: TGTGCCAGCAGTTACTCACGGGAGCCCTACTACGAGCAGTACTTC
D: NA; size: NA; V: TRBV7-6; J: TRBJ2-3; CDR3: CASSLASDTQYF; DNA: TGTGCCAGCAGCTTAGCGTCGGATACGCAGTATTTT
D: NA; size: NA; V: TRBV5-1; J: TRBJ2-6; CDR3: CASSIDSRSGANVLTF; DNA: TGCGCCAGCAGCATCGACAGTCGCTCTGGGGCCAACGTCCTGACTTTC
D: TRBD1; size: NA; V: TRBV27; J: TRBJ2-7; CDR3: CASSFTGAYEQYF; DNA: TGTGCCAGCAGTTTCACAGGGGCCTACGAGCAGTACTTC
D: NA; size: NA; V: TRBV29-1; J: TRBJ2-5; CDR3: CSGGQTEETQYF; DNA: TGCAGCGGTGGACAGACTGAAGAGACCCAGTACTTC
D: NA; size: NA; V: TRBV7-6; J: TRBJ2-7; CDR3: CASSFGRTYEQYF; DNA: TGTGCCAGCAGCTTCGGTCGAACCTACGAGCAGTACTTC
D: TRBD1; size: NA; V: TRBV7-8; J: TRBJ2-5; CDR3: CASSRTGTGRETQYF; DNA: TGTGCCAGCAGCCGGACCGGGACAGGGAGGGAGACCCAGTACTTC
D: NA; size: NA; V: TRBV10-3; J: TRBJ2-3; CDR3: CAISESRGMGDTQYF; DNA: TGTGCCATCAGTGAGTCGAGGGGGATGGGGGATACGCAGTATTTT
D: TRBD1; size: NA; V: TRBV27; J: TRBJ1-4; CDR3: CASSTSGGANEKLFF; DNA: TGTGCCAGCAGCACCTCAGGGGGAGCTAATGAAAAACTGTTTTTT
D: NA; size: NA; V: TRBV2; J: TRBJ1-2; CDR3: CASSGWPGHGYTF; DNA: TGTGCCAGCAGTGGCTGGCCCGGGCATGGCTACACCTTC
D: NA; size: NA; V: TRBV5-5; J: TRBJ1-1; CDR3: CASSLDWGRLEAFF; DNA: TGTGCCAGCAGCTTGGATTGGGGGAGACTCGAAGCTTTCTTT
D: NA; size: NA; V: TRBV5-1; J: TRBJ1-2; CDR3: CASSLGDRSNYGYTF; DNA: TGCGCCAGCAGCTTGGGGGACCGCTCTAACTATGGCTACACCTTC
D: NA; size: NA; V: TRBV7-7; J: TRBJ1-1; CDR3: CASSPLGGTEAFF; DNA: TGTGCTAGCAGCCCCCTCGGGGGCACTGAAGCTTTCTTT
D: NA; size: NA; V: TRBV29-1; J: TRBJ2-5; CDR3: CSVDSLPQETQYF; DNA: TGCAGCGTTGATTCACTACCACAAGAGACCCAGTACTTC
D: NA; size: NA; V: TRBV30; J: TRBJ1-1; CDR3: CAWGRGMNTEAFF; DNA: TGTGCCTGGGGGCGTGGGATGAACACTGAAGCTTTCTTT
D: NA; size: NA; V: TRBV5-1; J: TRBJ2-7; CDR3: CASSEGLDYEQYF; DNA: TGCGCCAGCAGCGAGGGACTCGACTACGAGCAGTACTTC
D: NA; size: few; V: TRBV30; J: TRBJ2-2; CDR3: CAWRGRGRAGELFF; DNA: TGTGCCTGGAGGGGACGTGGGCGGGCCGGGGAGCTGTTTTTT
D: NA; size: NA; V: TRBV13; J: TRBJ2-7; CDR3: CASRVRFGDYEQYF; DNA: TGTGCCAGCAGGGTGAGGTTTGGGGACTACGAGCAGTACTTC